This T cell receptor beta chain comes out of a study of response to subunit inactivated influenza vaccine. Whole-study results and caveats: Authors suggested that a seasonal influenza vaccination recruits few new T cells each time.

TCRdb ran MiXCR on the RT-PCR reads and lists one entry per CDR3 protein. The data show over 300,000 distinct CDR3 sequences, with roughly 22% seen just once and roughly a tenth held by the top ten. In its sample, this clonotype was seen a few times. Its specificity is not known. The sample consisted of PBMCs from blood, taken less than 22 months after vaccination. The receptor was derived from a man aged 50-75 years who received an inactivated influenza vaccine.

CDR3 sequence reads: CASKSGSRDEQFF. CDR3 sequence (DNA): TGTGCCAGTAAGAGCGGGAGTAGGGATGAGCAGTTCTTC. This chain connects TRBV19 to TRBJ2-1, with 8 positions matching TRBD2. Germline-derived CDR1 and CDR2 are LNHDA and SQIVND (reference sequence). V gave up 7 bases and J gave up 8 bases; unmatched junction bases: 7. The CDR3 has 13 amino acids.